These T cell receptor beta chains were read from a single sample in a study of T-cell memory formation after mild COVID-19. TCRdb reprocessed the 5' RACE reads with MiXCR, giving one entry per CDR3 protein. The table has 210,000 or so distinct CDR3 sequences, around 26% seen once. Sequencing was carried out using PBMCs or a T cell subset sorted from them (not recorded which). All receptors come from an adult woman who had mild COVID-19 (a few samples of this study predate the infection). Cell type and time point are not known. Both conserved end residues are part of each CDR3. D genes are given only for firm matches. The listing skips clone size in some rows; elsewhere it reads once, few, many or a size class.

TRBV7-9	-	once	TRBJ1-2	11	CASSTTHGYTF	TGTGCCAGCAGCACGACCCATGGCTACACCTTC
TRBV7-8	TRBD1	few	TRBJ1-1	13	CASSWDRNTEAFF	TGTGCCAGCAGCTGGGACAGAAACACTGAAGCTTTCTTT
TRBV2	-	-	TRBJ1-2	13	CASSEREKDGYTF	TGTGCCAGCAGTGAACGGGAAAAGGATGGCTACACCTTC
TRBV29-1	TRBD2	few	TRBJ2-3	16	CSVERRLAGYGDTQYF	TGCAGCGTTGAAAGGAGGCTAGCGGGATATGGAGATACGCAGTATTTT
TRBV4-1	TRBD1	-	TRBJ2-1	15	CASTLGQGAYNEQFF	TGCGCCAGCACCCTTGGACAGGGGGCTTACAATGAGCAGTTCTTC
TRBV25-1	TRBD2	-	TRBJ2-7	13	CASRSGGRNEQYF	TGTGCCAGCCGGTCGGGGGGGCGGAACGAGCAGTACTTC
TRBV4-3	TRBD1	-	TRBJ2-7	17	CASSHWAGRQGWNEQYF	TGCGCCAGCAGCCATTGGGCGGGAAGACAGGGGTGGAACGAGCAGTACTTC
TRBV6-6	-	few	TRBJ1-3	17	CASSPGFLTVTGNTIYF	TGTGCCAGCAGTCCCGGGTTTCTGACTGTCACTGGAAACACCATATATTTT
TRBV19	-	few	TRBJ2-1	16	CASSIWGDPSYNEQFF	TGTGCCAGTAGTATATGGGGCGATCCCTCCTACAATGAGCAGTTCTTC
TRBV4-1	TRBD2	-	TRBJ2-3	16	CASSQRASGGTDTQYF	TGCGCCAGCAGCCAGCGGGCTAGCGGGGGCACAGATACGCAGTATTTT
TRBV6-2/TRBV6-3	-	few	TRBJ2-7	16	CASSYQKGSGSYEQYF	TGTGCCAGCAGTTACCAAAAGGGGTCGGGCTCCTACGAGCAGTACTTC
TRBV28	-	few	TRBJ2-1	11	CASRHENEQFF	TGTGCCAGCAGACACGAAAATGAGCAGTTCTTC
TRBV10-3	TRBD2	many	TRBJ2-1	14	CAISSGRVYNEQFF	TGTGCCATCAGTAGCGGGAGAGTTTACAATGAGCAGTTCTTC
TRBV9	TRBD1	many	TRBJ1-5	15	CASSVGTGTNQPQHF	TGTGCCAGCAGCGTCGGGACAGGTACTAATCAGCCCCAGCATTTT
TRBV12-3/TRBV12-4	-	few	TRBJ2-7	13	CASSLESGPEQYF	TGTGCCAGCAGTTTAGAGTCCGGGCCCGAGCAGTACTTC
TRBV4-3	TRBD1	-	TRBJ2-3	15	CASSQSRGLIDTQYF	TGCGCCAGCAGCCAAAGCAGGGGGCTGATAGATACGCAGTATTTT
TRBV24-1	-	-	TRBJ1-1	11	CATIIEEEAFF	TGTGCCACCATTATTGAGGAGGAAGCTTTCTTT
TRBV7-2	-	few	TRBJ2-5	12	CARQGRMETQYF	TGTGCCAGGCAGGGACGAATGGAGACCCAGTACTTC
TRBV14	-	-	TRBJ2-1	13	CASSPLGPNEQFF	TGTGCCAGCAGCCCACTGGGCCCCAATGAGCAGTTCTTC
TRBV5-4	-	-	TRBJ2-6	15	CASTPGSSGANVLTF	TGTGCCAGCACCCCCGGGAGCTCTGGGGCCAACGTCCTGACTTTC
TRBV5-6	TRBD1	-	TRBJ2-1	18	CASSSPTSGTATYNEQFF	TGTGCCAGCAGCTCGCCGACTTCCGGGACAGCAACCTACAATGAGCAGTTCTTC
TRBV2	TRBD1	-	TRBJ2-7	16	CASSDFETGFSYEQYF	TGTGCCAGCAGTGATTTCGAGACAGGGTTTAGTTACGAGCAGTACTTC
TRBV20-1	-	-	TRBJ2-3	15	CSARDQGRRTDTQYF	TGCAGTGCTAGAGATCAGGGGCGTAGGACAGATACGCAGTATTTT
TRBV12-3/TRBV12-4	TRBD2	-	TRBJ2-1	18	CASSFFLSGSRSYNEQFF	TGTGCCAGCAGTTTTTTCCTTAGCGGGAGTCGGTCCTACAATGAGCAGTTCTTC
TRBV5-1	-	-	TRBJ2-3	14	CASSAGYSTDTQYF	TGCGCCAGCAGCGCGGGATATAGCACAGATACGCAGTATTTT
TRBV5-1	TRBD1	few	TRBJ2-2	16	CASSSGQGGHTGELFF	TGCGCCAGCAGCTCCGGACAGGGGGGTCACACCGGGGAGCTGTTTTTT
TRBV12-3/TRBV12-4	-	-	TRBJ1-1	13	CAISPGPRGEAFF	TGTGCCATCAGTCCGGGACCTCGGGGTGAAGCTTTCTTT
TRBV3-1	TRBD1	-	TRBJ2-7	15	CASSQGTGSVDEQYF	TGTGCCAGCAGCCAAGGGACAGGGTCAGTCGACGAGCAGTACTTC
TRBV20-1	TRBD2	-	TRBJ2-5	16	CSATGTSGKYQETQYF	TGCAGTGCAACCGGGACTAGCGGCAAGTACCAAGAGACCCAGTACTTC
TRBV6-2/TRBV6-3	TRBD2	-	TRBJ2-1	19	CASSYSGLAGGPSRNEQFF	TGTGCCAGCAGTTACTCGGGGCTAGCGGGAGGACCCTCTCGGAATGAGCAGTTCTTC
TRBV7-3	TRBD1	few	TRBJ2-3	15	CASSTRQGGTDTQYF	TGTGCCAGCAGCACCCGACAGGGGGGAACAGATACGCAGTATTTT
TRBV10-3	-	-	TRBJ2-1	12	CAISEAHNEQFF	TGTGCCATCAGTGAGGCGCACAATGAGCAGTTCTTC
TRBV24-1	-	-	TRBJ2-2	16	CATSVNSYLGTGELFF	TGTGCCACCAGTGTTAATTCGTACTTAGGAACCGGGGAGCTGTTTTTT
TRBV7-9	TRBD1	-	TRBJ1-4	15	CASSFSGTGVEKLFF	TGTGCCAGCAGCTTTTCCGGGACAGGGGTTGAAAAACTGTTTTTT
TRBV7-4	-	-	TRBJ2-7	17	CASSPIPDRTIFYEQYF	TGTGCCAGCAGCCCAATACCGGACAGGACTATTTTCTACGAGCAGTACTTC
TRBV7-8	-	-	TRBJ1-5	16	CASSLQGNGGNQPQHF	TGTGCCAGCAGCTTACAGGGGAACGGGGGCAATCAGCCCCAGCATTTT
TRBV19	TRBD2	-	TRBJ2-3	16	CASSPTSGSSADTQYF	TGTGCCAGTAGTCCGACTAGCGGGAGTAGTGCAGATACGCAGTATTTT
TRBV19	TRBD1	few	TRBJ1-2	17	CASWDRDRPLFNYGYTF	TGTGCCAGCTGGGACCGGGACAGACCCTTATTTAACTATGGCTACACCTTC
TRBV12-3/TRBV12-4	-	few	TRBJ1-2	11	CASSKQGGYTF	TGTGCCAGCAGTAAACAGGGTGGCTACACCTTC
TRBV6-5	-	-	TRBJ2-7	16	CASSHSRGKGSYEQYF	TGTGCCAGCAGCCACAGTCGGGGCAAAGGATCCTACGAGCAGTACTTC
TRBV2	-	-	TRBJ2-3	14	CASSEVDLTDTQYF	TGTGCCAGCAGTGAAGTGGACTTGACAGATACGCAGTATTTT
TRBV6-2/TRBV6-3	TRBD2	many	TRBJ2-1	18	CASRHFRRLADKYNEQFF	TGTGCCAGCAGACACTTTCGACGCCTAGCGGACAAGTACAATGAGCAGTTCTTC
TRBV28	-	-	TRBJ1-3	12	CASRARGNTIYF	TGTGCCAGCAGGGCGCGAGGAAACACCATATATTTT
TRBV7-9	-	few	TRBJ2-7	18	CASSLAGYSRTAGYEQYF	TGTGCCAGCAGCTTAGCCGGGTACTCCCGGACAGCCGGCTACGAGCAGTACTTC
TRBV7-2	-	few	TRBJ2-5	12	CASSLTSKTQYF	TGTGCCAGCAGCTTAACCTCGAAGACCCAGTACTTC
TRBV18	-	-	TRBJ2-7	12	CASSPREVEQYF	TGTGCCAGCTCACCACGGGAAGTCGAGCAGTACTTC
TRBV30	-	-	TRBJ2-2	13	CAWTRENTGELFF	TGTGCCTGGACCAGGGAAAACACCGGGGAGCTGTTTTTT
TRBV5-1	-	-	TRBJ2-1	13	CASSLAIDDEQFF	TGCGCCAGCAGCTTAGCTATCGACGATGAGCAGTTCTTC
TRBV2	TRBD2	few	TRBJ2-1	15	CASSVAGSSYNEQFF	TGTGCCAGCAGTGTAGCGGGGAGCTCCTACAATGAGCAGTTCTTC
TRBV4-2	TRBD1	few	TRBJ2-1	14	CATSTDRGYNEQFF	TGTGCCACCTCCACTGACAGGGGATACAATGAGCAGTTCTTC